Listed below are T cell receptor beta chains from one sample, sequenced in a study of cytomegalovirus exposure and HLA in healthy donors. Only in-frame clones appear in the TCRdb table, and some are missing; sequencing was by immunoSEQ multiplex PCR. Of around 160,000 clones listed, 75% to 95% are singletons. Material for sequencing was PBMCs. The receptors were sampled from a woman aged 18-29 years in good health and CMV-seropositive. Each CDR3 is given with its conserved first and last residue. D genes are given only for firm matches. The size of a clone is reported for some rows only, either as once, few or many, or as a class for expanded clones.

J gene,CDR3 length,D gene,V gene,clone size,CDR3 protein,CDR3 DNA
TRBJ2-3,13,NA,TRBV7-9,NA,CASSLVALREQYF,TGTGCCAGCAGCTTAGTGGCCCTCAGGGAGCAGTATTTT
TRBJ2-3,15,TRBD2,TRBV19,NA,CASSHTGTRSDTQYF,TGTGCCAGTAGTCACACCGGGACTAGATCAGATACGCAGTATTTT
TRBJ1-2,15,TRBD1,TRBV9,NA,CASSVGTGLNYGYTF,TGTGCCAGCAGCGTAGGGACAGGGCTTAACTATGGCTACACCTTC
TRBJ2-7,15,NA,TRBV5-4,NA,CASSPEAVRESEQYF,TGTGCCAGCAGCCCAGAGGCCGTAAGGGAGTCCGAGCAGTACTTC
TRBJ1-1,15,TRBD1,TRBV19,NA,CASSILGQGDTEAFF,TGTGCCAGTAGTATTTTGGGACAGGGGGACACTGAAGCTTTCTTT
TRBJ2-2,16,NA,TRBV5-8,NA,CASSLAGNSNTGELFF,TGTGCCAGCAGCTTGGCCGGGAATTCGAACACCGGGGAGCTGTTTTTT
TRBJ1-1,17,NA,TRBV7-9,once,CASSVLGGPTGDTEAFF,TGTGCCAGCAGCGTCCTCGGGGGGCCGACTGGTGACACTGAAGCTTTCTTT
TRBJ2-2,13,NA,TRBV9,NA,CASSLLRTGELFF,TGTGCCAGCAGCCTCTTGAGGACCGGGGAGCTGTTTTTT
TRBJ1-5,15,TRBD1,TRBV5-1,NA,CASSTTGGHNQPQHF,TGCGCCAGCAGCACCACAGGGGGCCACAATCAGCCCCAGCATTTT
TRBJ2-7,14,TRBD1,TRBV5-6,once,CASSLRDRDYEQYF,TGTGCCAGCAGCCTCCGGGACAGGGACTACGAGCAGTACTTC
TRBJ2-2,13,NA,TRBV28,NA,CASSEGVTGELFF,TGTGCCAGCAGCGAGGGAGTCACCGGGGAGCTGTTTTTT
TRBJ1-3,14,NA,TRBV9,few,CASSAGTPGNTIYF,TGTGCCAGCAGCGCCGGGACACCAGGAAACACCATATATTTT
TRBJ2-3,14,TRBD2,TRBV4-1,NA,CASSGLAGGDTQYF,TGCGCCAGCAGCGGACTAGCGGGGGGAGATACGCAGTATTTT
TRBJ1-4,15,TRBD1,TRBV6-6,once,CASSPLQGPNEKLFF,TGTGCCAGCAGTCCCTTACAGGGGCCAAATGAAAAACTGTTTTTT
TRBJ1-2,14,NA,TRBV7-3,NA,CASSLNPGTSGYTF,TGTGCCAGCAGCTTAAACCCCGGGACAAGTGGCTACACCTTC
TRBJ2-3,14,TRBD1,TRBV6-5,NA,CASSPDRGTDTQYF,TGTGCCAGCAGTCCGGACAGGGGGACAGATACGCAGTATTTT
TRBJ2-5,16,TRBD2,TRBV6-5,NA,CASSSGLAGVRETQYF,TGTGCCAGCAGTTCTGGACTAGCGGGCGTGCGAGAGACCCAGTACTTC
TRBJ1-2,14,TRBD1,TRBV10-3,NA,CAISARDSDYGYTF,TGTGCCATCAGTGCAAGGGACAGTGACTATGGCTACACCTTC
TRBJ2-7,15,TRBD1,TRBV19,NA,CASSITGQGSYEQYF,TGTGCCAGTAGTATTACGGGACAGGGGTCCTACGAGCAGTACTTC
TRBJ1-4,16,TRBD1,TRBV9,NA,CASSSGQVATNEKLFF,TGTGCCAGCAGCTCGGGACAGGTTGCAACTAATGAAAAACTGTTTTTT
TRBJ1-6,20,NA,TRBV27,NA,CASSLYPDISTSSYNSPLHF,TGTGCCAGCAGTTTATACCCGGACATCTCGACGAGCTCCTATAATTCACCCCTCCACTTT
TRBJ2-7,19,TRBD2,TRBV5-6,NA,CASSLPGGGSPTSTGKQYF,TGTGCCAGCAGCTTGCCGGGCGGGGGGTCACCCACCTCAACCGGCAAGCAGTACTTC
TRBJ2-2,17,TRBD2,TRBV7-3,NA,CASSLQGVAGGTGELFF,TGTGCCAGCAGCTTACAAGGGGTAGCGGGAGGCACCGGGGAGCTGTTTTTT
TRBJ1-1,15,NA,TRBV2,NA,CASSFSRGLNTEAFF,TGTGCCAGCAGTTTTAGCCGAGGTTTGAACACTGAAGCTTTCTTT
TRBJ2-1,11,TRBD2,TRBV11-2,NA,CASSLAGEQFF,TGTGCCAGCAGCCTAGCGGGTGAGCAGTTCTTC
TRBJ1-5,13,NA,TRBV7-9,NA,CASSPSPQGPQHF,TGTGCCAGCAGCCCTAGTCCTCAGGGGCCCCAGCATTTT
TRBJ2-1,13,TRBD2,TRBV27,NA,CASRPSGKPEQFF,TGTGCCAGCAGGCCTAGCGGGAAACCTGAGCAGTTCTTC
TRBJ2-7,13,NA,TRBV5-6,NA,CASSLAKGRPSNF,TGTGCCAGCAGCTTGGCCAAAGGCAGGCCATCGAACTTC
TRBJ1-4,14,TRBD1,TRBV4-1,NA,CASSQGDSNEKLFF,TGCGCCAGCAGCCAAGGGGACAGTAATGAAAAACTGTTTTTT
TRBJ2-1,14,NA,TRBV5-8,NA,CASSFDGNYNEQFF,TGTGCCAGCAGCTTTGACGGGAACTACAATGAGCAGTTCTTC
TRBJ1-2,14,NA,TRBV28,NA,CASSFIGVVNGYTF,TGTGCCAGCAGTTTTATAGGGGTAGTTAATGGCTACACCTTC
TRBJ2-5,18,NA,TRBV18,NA,CASSPPPSEGRGQETQYF,TGTGCCAGCTCACCACCGCCCTCCGAGGGGCGGGGTCAAGAGACCCAGTACTTC
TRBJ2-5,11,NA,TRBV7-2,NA,CASSPKETQYF,TGTGCCAGCAGCCCAAAAGAGACCCAGTACTTC
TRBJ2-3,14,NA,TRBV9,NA,CASSVVQGTDTQYF,TGTGCCAGCAGCGTAGTGCAGGGGACAGATACGCAGTATTTT
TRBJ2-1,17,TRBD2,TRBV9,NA,CASSPRQGRGGYNEQFF,TGTGCCAGCAGCCCCCGGCAGGGGCGGGGGGGCTACAATGAGCAGTTCTTC
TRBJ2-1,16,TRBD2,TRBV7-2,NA,CASSLAASGTYNEQFF,TGTGCCAGCAGCTTAGCTGCTAGCGGGACCTACAATGAGCAGTTCTTC
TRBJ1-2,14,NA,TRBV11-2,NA,CASSFSRGADGYTF,TGTGCCAGCAGCTTTTCTCGGGGGGCGGATGGCTACACCTTC
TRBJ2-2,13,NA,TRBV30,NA,CALRGRPTGELFF,TGTGCCCTCCGAGGCAGACCCACCGGGGAGCTGTTTTTT
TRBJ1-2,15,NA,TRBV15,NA,CATSRRDSANYGYTF,TGTGCCACCAGCAGAAGAGACAGCGCTAACTATGGCTACACCTTC
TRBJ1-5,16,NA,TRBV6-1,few,CASSEIGGTSNQPQHF,TGTGCCAGCAGTGAAATAGGAGGCACTAGCAATCAGCCCCAGCATTTT
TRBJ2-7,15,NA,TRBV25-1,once,CASSEYGAAASEQYF,TGTGCCAGCAGTGAATATGGGGCCGCCGCGTCCGAGCAGTACTTC
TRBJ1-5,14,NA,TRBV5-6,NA,CASSLRGPDQPQHF,TGTGCCAGCAGCCTAAGAGGGCCTGATCAGCCCCAGCATTTT
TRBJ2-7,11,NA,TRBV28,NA,CASRGTNEQYF,TGTGCCAGCAGGGGGACAAACGAGCAGTACTTC
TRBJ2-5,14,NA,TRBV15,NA,CATSRGPGGETQYF,TGTGCCACCAGCAGAGGGCCGGGCGGGGAGACCCAGTACTTC
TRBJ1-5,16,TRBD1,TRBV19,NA,CASSPTGVGDNQPQHF,TGTGCCAGTAGTCCTACAGGGGTGGGAGACAATCAGCCCCAGCATTTT
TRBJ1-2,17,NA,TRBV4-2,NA,CASSQDGATGISYGYTF,TGTGCCAGCAGCCAAGATGGCGCCACAGGGATTAGCTATGGCTACACCTTC
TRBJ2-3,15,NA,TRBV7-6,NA,CASSSDGGYTDTQYF,TGTGCCAGCAGCTCGGATGGGGGGTACACAGATACGCAGTATTTT
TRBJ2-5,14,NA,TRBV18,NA,CASSAGRGQETQYF,TGTGCCAGCTCCGCCGGGCGGGGACAAGAGACCCAGTACTTC
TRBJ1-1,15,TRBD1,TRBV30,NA,CAWSGPDRGDTEAFF,TGTGCCTGGAGTGGGCCGGACAGGGGTGACACTGAAGCTTTCTTT
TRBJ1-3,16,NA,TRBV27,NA,CASSSLRGVLVDTIYF,TGTGCCAGCAGTTCCCTCCGGGGGGTCCTGGTAGACACCATATATTTT
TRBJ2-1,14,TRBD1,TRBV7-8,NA,CASSTNSGGDEQFF,TGTGCCAGCAGCACCAACTCAGGGGGCGATGAGCAGTTCTTC
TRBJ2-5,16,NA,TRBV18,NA,CASSPRRGGLQETQYF,TGTGCCAGCTCACCACGTAGGGGAGGCCTCCAAGAGACCCAGTACTTC
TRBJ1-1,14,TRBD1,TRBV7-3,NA,CASSMTGGDTEAFF,TGTGCCAGCAGCATGACAGGGGGGGACACTGAAGCTTTCTTT
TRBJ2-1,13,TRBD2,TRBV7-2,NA,CASSLLADNEQFF,TGTGCCAGCAGCCTTCTAGCGGACAATGAGCAGTTCTTC